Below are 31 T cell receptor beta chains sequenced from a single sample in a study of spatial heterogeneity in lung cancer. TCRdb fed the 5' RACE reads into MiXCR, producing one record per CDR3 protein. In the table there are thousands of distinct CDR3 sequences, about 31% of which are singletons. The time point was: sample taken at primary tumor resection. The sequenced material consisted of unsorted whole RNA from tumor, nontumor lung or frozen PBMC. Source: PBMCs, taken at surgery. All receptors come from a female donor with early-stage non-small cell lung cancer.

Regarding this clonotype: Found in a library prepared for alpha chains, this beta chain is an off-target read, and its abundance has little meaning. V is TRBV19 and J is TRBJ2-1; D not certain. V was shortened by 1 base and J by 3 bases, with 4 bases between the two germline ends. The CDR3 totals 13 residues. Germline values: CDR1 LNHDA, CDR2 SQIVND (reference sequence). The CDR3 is CASSIGVYNEQFF. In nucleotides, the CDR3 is TGTGCCAGTAGTATAGGAGTCTACAATGAGCAGTTCTTC.

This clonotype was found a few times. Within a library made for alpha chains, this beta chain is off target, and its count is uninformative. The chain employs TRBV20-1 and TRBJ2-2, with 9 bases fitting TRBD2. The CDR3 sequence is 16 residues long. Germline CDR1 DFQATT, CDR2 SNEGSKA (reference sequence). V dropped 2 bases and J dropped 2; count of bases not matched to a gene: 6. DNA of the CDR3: TGCAGTGCTAGACGAGTAGCGGGAGTCAACACCGGGGAGCTGTTTTTT. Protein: CSARRVAGVNTGELFF.

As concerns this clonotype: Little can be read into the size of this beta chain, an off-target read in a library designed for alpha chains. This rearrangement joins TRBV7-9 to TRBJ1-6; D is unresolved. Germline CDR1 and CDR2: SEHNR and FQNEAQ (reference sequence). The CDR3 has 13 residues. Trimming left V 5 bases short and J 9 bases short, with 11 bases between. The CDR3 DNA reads TGTGCCAGCAGCACTGGCGTTGCTTCACCCCTCCACTTT. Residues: CASSTGVASPLHF.

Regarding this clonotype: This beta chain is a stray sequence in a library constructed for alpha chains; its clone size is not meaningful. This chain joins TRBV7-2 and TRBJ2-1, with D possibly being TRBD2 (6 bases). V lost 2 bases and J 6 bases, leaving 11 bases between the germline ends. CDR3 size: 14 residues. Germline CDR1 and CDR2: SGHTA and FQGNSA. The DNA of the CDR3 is TGTGCCAGCAGCTTACGCGGGAAAATCAATGAGCAGTTCTTC. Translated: CASSLRGKINEQFF.

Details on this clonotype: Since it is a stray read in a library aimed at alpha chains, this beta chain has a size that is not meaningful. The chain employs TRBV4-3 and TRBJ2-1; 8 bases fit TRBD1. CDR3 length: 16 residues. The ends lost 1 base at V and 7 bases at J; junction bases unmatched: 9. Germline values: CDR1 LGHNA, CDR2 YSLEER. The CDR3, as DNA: TGCGCCAGCAGCCAAGCGGGGACAGGATTCGAGAATGAGCAGTTCTTC. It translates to CASSQAGTGFENEQFF.

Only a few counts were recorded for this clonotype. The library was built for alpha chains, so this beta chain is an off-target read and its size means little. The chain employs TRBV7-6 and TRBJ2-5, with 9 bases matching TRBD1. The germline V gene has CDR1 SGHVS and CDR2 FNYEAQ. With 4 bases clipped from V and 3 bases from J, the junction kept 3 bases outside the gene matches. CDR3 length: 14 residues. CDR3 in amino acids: CASSSRDREETQYF. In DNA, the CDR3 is TGTGCCAGCAGCTCCAGGGACAGGGAAGAGACCCAGTACTTC.

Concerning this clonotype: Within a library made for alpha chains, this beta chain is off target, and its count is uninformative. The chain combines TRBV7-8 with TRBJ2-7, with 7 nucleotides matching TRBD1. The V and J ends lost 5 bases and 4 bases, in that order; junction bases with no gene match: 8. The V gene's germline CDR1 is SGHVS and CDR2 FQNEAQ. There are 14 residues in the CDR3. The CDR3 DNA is TGTGCCAGCAGCCCAGGTCCGGGACAGTACGAGCAGTACTTC. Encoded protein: CASSPGPGQYEQYF.

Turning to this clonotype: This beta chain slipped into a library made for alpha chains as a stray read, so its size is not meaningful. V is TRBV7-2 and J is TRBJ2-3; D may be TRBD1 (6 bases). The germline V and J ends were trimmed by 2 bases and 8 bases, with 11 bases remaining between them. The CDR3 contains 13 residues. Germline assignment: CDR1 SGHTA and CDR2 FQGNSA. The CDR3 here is CASSLPPDSTQYF. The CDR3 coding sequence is TGTGCCAGCAGCTTACCCCCGGACAGTACGCAGTATTTT. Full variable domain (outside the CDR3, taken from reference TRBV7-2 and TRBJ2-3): GAGVSQSPSNKVTEKGKDVELRCDPISGHTALYWYRQSLGQGLEFLIYFQGNSAPDKSGLPSDRFSAERTGGSVSTLTIQRTQQEDSAVYLCASSLPPDSTQYFGPGTRLTVL.

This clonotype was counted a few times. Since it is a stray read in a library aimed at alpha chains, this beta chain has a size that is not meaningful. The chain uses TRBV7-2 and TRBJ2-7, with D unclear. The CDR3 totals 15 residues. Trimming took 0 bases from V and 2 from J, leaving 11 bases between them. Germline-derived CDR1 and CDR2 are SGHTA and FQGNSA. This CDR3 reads CASSLAHSSPYEQYF. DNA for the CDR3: TGTGCCAGCAGCTTAGCGCATTCGAGTCCCTACGAGCAGTACTTC.

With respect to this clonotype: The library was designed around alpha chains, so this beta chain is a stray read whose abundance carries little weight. As DNA, the CDR3 is TGTGCCAGCGCTGGTCGGGATAAGGTTCAGTTCTTC. Its translation: CASAGRDKVQFF. The chain couples TRBV7-2 to TRBJ2-1, with D possibly matching TRBD2 (5 bases). This CDR3 is built from 12 residues. Trimming cost V 8 bases and J 13 bases, with 18 bases left between them. Germline CDR1 and CDR2: SGHTA and FQGNSA.

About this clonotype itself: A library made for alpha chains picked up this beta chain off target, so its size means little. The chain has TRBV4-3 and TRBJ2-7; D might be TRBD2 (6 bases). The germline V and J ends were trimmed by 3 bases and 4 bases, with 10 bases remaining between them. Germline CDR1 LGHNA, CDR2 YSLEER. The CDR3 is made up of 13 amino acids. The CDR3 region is CASSQGAGYEQYV. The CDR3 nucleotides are TGCGCCAGCAGCCAGGGCGCGGGATACGAGCAGTACGTC.

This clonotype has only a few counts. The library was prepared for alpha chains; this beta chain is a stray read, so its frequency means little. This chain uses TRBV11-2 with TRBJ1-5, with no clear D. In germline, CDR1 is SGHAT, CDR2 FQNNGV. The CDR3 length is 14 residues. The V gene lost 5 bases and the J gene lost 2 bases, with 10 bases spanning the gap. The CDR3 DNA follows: TGTGCCAGCAGCCTCCCGGGTGGCAATCAGCCCCAGCATTTT. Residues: CASSLPGGNQPQHF.

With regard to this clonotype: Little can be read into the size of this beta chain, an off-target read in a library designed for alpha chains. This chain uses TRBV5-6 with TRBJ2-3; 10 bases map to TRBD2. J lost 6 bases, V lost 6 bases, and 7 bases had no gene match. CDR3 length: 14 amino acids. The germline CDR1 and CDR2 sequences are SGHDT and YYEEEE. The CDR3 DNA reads TGTGCCAGCACATGGACTAGCGGTTTTGATACGCAGTATTTT. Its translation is CASTWTSGFDTQYF.

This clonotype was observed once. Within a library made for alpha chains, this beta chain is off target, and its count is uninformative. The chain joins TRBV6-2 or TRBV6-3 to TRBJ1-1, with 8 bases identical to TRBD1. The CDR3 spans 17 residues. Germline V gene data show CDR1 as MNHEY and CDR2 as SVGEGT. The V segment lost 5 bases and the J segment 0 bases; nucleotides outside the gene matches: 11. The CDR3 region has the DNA TGTGCCAGCAGTACTGCCGGGACAGGAAAGATGAACACTGAAGCTTTCTTT. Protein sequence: CASSTAGTGKMNTEAFF.

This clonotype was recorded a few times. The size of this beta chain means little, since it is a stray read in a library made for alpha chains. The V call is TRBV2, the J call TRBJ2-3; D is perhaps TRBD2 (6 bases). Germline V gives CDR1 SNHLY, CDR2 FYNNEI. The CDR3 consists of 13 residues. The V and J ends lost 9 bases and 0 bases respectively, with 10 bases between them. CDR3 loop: CARPGLSTDTQYF. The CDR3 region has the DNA TGTGCCAGACCGGGACTCAGCACAGATACGCAGTATTTT. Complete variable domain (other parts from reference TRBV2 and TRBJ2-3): EPEVTQTPSHQVTQMGQEVILRCVPISNHLYFYWYRQILGQKVEFLVSFYNNEISEKSEIFDDQFSVERPDGSNFTLKIRSTKLEDSAMYFCARPGLSTDTQYFGPGTRLTVL.

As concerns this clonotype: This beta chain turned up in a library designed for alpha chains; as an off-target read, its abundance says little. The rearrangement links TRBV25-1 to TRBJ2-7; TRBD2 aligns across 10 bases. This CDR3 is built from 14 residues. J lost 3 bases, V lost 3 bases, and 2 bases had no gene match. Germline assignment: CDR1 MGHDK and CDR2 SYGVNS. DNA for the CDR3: TGTGCCAGCAGTGATTGGACTAGCGGCTACGAGCAGTACTTC. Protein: CASSDWTSGYEQYF.

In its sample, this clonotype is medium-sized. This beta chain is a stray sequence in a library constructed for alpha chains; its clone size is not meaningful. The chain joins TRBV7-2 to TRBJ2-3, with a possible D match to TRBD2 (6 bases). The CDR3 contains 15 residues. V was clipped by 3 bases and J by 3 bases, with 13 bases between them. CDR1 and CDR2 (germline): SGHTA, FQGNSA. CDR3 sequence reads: CASSFKAGTTDTQYF. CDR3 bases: TGTGCCAGCAGCTTCAAGGCGGGAACTACAGATACGCAGTATTTT.

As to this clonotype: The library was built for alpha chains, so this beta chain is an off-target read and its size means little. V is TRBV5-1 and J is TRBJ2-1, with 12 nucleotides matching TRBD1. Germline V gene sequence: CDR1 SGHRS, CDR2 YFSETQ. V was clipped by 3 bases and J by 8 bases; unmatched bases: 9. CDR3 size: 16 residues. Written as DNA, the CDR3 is TGCGCCAGCAGCTGGTCCGGGACAGGGGGCTTGGATGAGCAGTTCTTC. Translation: CASSWSGTGGLDEQFF.

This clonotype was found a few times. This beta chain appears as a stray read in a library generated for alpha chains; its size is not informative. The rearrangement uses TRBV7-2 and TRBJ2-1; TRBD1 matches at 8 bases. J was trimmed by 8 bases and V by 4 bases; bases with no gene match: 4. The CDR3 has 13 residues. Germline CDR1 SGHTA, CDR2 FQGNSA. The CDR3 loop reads CASSSGQDYEQFF. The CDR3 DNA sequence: TGTGCCAGCAGCTCGGGACAGGATTATGAGCAGTTCTTC.

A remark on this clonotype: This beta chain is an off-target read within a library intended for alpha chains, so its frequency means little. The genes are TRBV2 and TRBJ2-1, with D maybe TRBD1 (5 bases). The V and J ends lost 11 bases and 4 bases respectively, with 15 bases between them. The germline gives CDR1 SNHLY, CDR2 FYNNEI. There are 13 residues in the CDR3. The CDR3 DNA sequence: TGTGCCCGAACAGGACACAATTACAATGAGCAGTTCTTC. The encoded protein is CARTGHNYNEQFF.

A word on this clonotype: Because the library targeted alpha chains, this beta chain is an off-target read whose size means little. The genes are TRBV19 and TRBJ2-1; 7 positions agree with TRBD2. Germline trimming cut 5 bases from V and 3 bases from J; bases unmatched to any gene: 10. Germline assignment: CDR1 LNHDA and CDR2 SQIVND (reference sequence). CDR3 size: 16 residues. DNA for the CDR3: TGTGCCAGTAGTGCCGTCCGCGGGAGCCTCTACAATGAGCAGTTCTTC. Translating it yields CASSAVRGSLYNEQFF.

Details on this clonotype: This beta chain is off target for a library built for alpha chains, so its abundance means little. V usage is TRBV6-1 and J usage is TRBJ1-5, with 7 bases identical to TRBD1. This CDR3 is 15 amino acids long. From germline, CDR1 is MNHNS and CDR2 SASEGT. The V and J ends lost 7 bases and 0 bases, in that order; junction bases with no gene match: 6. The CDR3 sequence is CASTEGAVSNQPQHF. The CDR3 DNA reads TGTGCCAGCACCGAGGGGGCAGTTAGCAATCAGCCCCAGCATTTT.

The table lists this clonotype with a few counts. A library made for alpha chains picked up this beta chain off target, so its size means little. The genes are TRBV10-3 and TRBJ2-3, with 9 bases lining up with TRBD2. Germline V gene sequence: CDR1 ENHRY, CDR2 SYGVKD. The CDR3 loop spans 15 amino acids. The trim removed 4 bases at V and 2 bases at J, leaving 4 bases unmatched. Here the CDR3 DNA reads TGTGCCATCAGTGTTCTAGCGGGGCTCACAGATACGCAGTATTTT. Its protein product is CAISVLAGLTDTQYF.

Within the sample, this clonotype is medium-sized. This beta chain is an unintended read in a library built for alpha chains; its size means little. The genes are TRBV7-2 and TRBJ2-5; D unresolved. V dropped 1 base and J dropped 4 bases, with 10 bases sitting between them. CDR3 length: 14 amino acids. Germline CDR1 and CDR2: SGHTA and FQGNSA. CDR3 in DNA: TGTGCCAGCAGCTTAGAAGTGCGCTCAGAGACCCAGTACTTC. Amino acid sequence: CASSLEVRSETQYF.

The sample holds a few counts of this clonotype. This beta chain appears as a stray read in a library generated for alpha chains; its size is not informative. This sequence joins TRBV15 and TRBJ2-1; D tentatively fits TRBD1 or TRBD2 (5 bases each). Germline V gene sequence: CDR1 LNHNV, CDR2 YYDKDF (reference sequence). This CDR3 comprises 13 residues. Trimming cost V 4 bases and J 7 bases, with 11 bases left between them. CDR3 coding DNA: TGTGCCACCAGCATCTCGAGGGGAAATGAGCAGTTCTTC. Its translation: CATSISRGNEQFF.

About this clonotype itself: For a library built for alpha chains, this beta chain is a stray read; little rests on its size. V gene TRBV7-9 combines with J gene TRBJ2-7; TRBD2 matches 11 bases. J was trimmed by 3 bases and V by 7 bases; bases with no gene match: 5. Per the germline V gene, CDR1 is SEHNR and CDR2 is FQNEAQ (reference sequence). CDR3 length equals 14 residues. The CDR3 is CASTSSGRRYEQYF. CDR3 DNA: TGTGCCAGCACCTCTAGCGGGAGGCGCTACGAGCAGTACTTC.

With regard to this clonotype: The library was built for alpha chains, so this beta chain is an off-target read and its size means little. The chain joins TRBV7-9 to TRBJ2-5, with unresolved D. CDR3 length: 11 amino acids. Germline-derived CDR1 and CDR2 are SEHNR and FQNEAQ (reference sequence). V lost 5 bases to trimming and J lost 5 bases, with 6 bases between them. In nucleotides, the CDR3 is TGTGCCAGCAGCCCCCTTGAGACCCAGTACTTC. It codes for CASSPLETQYF.

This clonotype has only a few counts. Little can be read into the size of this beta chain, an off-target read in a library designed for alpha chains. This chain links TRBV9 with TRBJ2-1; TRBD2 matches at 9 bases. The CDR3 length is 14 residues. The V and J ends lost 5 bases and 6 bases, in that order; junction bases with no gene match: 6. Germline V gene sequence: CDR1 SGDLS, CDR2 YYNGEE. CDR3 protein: CASSETSGRNEQFF. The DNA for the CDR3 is TGTGCCAGCAGTGAGACTAGCGGACGCAATGAGCAGTTCTTC.

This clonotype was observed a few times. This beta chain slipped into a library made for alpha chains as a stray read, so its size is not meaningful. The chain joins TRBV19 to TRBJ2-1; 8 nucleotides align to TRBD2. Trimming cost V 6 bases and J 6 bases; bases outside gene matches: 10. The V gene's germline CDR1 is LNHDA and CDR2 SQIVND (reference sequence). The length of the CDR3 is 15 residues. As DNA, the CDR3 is TGTGCCAGTAGCCCCGGACTAGCTTATAGCAATGAGCAGTTCTTC. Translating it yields CASSPGLAYSNEQFF.

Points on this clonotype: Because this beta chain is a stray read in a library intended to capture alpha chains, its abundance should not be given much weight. The CDR3 sequence is CASIGGLAGQETQYF. In DNA, the CDR3 is TGTGCCAGCATCGGGGGACTAGCGGGACAAGAGACCCAGTACTTC. J is TRBJ2-5 and V is TRBV12-3 or TRBV12-4; 13 bases align to TRBD2. V gave up 7 bases and J gave up 2 bases; unmatched junction bases: 4. The CDR3 totals 15 residues.

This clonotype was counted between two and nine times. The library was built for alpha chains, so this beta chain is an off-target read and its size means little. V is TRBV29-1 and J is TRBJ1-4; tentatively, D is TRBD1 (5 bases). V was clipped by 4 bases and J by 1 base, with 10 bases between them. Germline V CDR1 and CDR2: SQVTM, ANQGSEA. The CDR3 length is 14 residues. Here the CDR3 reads CSVAGGRTNEKLFF. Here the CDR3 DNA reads TGCAGCGTTGCCGGGGGAAGAACTAATGAAAAACTGTTTTTT.